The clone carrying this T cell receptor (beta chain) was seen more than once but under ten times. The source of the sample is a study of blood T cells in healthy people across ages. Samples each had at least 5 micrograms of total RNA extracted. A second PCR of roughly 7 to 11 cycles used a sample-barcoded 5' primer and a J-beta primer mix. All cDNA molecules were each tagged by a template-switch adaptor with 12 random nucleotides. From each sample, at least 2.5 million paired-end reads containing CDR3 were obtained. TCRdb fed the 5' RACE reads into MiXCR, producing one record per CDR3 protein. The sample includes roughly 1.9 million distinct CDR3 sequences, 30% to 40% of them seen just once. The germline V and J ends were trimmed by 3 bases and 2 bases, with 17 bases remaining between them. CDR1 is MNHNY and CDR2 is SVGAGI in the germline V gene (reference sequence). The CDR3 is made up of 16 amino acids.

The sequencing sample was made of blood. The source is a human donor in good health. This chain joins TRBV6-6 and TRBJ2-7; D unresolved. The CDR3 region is CASSYGSPASAYEQYF. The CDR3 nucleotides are TGTGCCAGCAGTTATGGGTCTCCAGCCTCAGCCTACGAGCAGTACTTC.